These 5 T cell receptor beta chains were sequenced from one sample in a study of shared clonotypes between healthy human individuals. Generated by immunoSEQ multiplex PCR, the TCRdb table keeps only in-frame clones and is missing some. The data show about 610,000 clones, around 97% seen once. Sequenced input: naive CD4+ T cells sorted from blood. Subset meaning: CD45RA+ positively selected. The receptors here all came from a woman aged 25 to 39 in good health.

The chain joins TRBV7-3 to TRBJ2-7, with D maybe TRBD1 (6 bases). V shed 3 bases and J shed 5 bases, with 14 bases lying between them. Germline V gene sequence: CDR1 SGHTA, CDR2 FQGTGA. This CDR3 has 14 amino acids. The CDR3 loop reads CASSFLDRYHEQYF. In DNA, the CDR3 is TGTGCCAGCAGCTTCTTAGACAGGTATCACGAGCAGTACTTC. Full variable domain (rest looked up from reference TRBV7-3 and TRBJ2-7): GAGVSQTPSNKVTEKGKYVELRCDPISGHTALYWYRQSLGQGPEFLIYFQGTGAADDSGLPNDRFFAVRPEGSVSTLKIQRTERGDSAVYLCASSFLDRYHEQYFGPGTRLTVT.

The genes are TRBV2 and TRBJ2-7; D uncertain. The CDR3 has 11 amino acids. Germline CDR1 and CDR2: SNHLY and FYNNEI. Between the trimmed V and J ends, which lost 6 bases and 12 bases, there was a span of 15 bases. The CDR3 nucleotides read TGTGCCAGCAGGTCTGCGTACATCTGGTACTTC. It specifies CASRSAYIWYF.

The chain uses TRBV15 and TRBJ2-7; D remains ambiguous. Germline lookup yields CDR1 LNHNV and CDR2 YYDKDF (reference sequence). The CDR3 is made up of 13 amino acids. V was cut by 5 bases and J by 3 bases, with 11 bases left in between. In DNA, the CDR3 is TGTGCCACCAGCTCGGGCTCCCACTACGAGCAGTACTTC. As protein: CATSSGSHYEQYF.

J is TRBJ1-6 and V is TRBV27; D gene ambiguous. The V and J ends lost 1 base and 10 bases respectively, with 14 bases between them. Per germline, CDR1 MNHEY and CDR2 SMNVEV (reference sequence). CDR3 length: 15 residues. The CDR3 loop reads CASSLWLGLSSPLHF. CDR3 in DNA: TGTGCCAGCAGTTTATGGTTGGGGTTGAGCTCACCCCTCCACTTT.

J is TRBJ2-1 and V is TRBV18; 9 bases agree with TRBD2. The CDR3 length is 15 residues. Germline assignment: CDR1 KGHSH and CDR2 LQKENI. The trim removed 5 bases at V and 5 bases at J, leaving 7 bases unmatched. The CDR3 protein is CASSYHSGRDNEQFF. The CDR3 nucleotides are TGTGCCAGCTCATATCATAGCGGGAGAGACAATGAGCAGTTCTTC.